This T cell receptor (beta chain) was sequenced for a study of blood T cell repertoires in COVID-19. The age range of participants was about 18 to 100 years, with residence in more than 20 US areas. This CDR3 contains 12 residues. The germline gives CDR1 GTSNPN, CDR2 SVGIG (reference sequence). V lost 0 bases and J lost 5, with 7 bases in between. Original processing notes: Reference gene primer amplification gave nucleated cell count estimates. Using immunoSEQ multiplex PCR, the repertoire was profiled, and TCRdb retains in-frame clones only, with some absent. V, J and clone size derive from that table, while D and trimming were established from the DNA sequence. Counted here are a few hundred thousand clones, about 91% occurring once; the ten biggest clones make up 10% to 13%.

This clonotype originated in a man between 18 and 35 years old with acute COVID-19. Sequenced: PBMCs or T cells enriched from blood (not recorded which). The chain carries TRBV30 and TRBJ2-5; D is unclear. CDR3: CAWSVSVETQYF. CDR3 bases: TGTGCCTGGAGTGTATCGGTGGAGACCCAGTACTTC.